The T cell receptor beta chain under discussion was sequenced for a study of molecular identifiers for immune sequencing clone quantification. Whole-study findings and limits: Sizes of clones that are highly expanded could be underestimated (if identical TCR molecules share a barcode).

MiXCR, applied by TCRdb to the PCR reads, yields one record per CDR3 protein. The profile covers roughly 630,000 distinct CDR3 sequences, with roughly 25% appearing a single time and 0.78% taken by the ten largest. As for this clonotype: Its antigen is not identified.

V was trimmed by 4 bases and J by 5 bases, leaving 18 bases between them. Germline CDR1 LNHDA, CDR2 SQIVND (reference sequence). There are 16 residues in the CDR3. The sorting of naive CD8 T cells used the CD8+CD4-CCR7+CD45RA+ phenotype. Sequencing was performed on naive CD8+ T cells from blood, with Jurkat cell RNA spiked in. Subset in this sample: FACS-sorted CD8+CD4-CCR7+CD45RA+ naive T cells. The rearrangement joins TRBV19 to TRBJ2-1, with D perhaps assigned TRBD1 or TRBD2 (7 bases each). The sequence was collected from a human donor in good health. Some libraries in this study had Jurkat cell RNA spiked in. The CDR3 nucleotides are TGTGCCAGTAGTACCTCGACAGGGAGGGATGACAATGAGCAGTTCTTC. Translated: CASSTSTGRDDNEQFF.